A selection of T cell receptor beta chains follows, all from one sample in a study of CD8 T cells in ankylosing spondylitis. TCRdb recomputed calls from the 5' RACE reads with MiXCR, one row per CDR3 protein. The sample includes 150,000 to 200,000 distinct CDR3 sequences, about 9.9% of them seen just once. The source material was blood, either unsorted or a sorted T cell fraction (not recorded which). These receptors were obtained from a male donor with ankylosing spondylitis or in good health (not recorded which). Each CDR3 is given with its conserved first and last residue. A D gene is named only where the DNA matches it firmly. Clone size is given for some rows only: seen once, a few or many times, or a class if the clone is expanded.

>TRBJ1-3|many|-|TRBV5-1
TGCGCCAGCAGCTTGGAAGGGGACAACTCTGGAAACACCATATATTTT
CASSLEGDNSGNTIYF
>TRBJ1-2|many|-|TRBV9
TGTGCCAGCACCCCAGGGGTAGGGTTCAAGGACTATGGCTACACCTTC
CASTPGVGFKDYGYTF
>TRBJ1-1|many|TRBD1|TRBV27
TGTGCCAGCAGTTGGGGACAGGGCATGAACACTGAAGCTTTCTTT
CASSWGQGMNTEAFF
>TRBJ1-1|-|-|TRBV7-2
TGTGTCAGCAGCTTTTCAGGGAACACTGAAGCTTTCTTT
CVSSFSGNTEAFF
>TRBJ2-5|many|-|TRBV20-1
TGCAGTGCTCAGAAGGCGGTTCAAGAGACCCAGTACTTC
CSAQKAVQETQYF
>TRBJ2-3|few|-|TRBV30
TGTGCCTGGAGGGGGTCGGAAGATGGCAGGCTCGTCGATACGCAGTATTTT
CAWRGSEDGRLVDTQYF
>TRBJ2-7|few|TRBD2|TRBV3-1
TGTGCCAGCAGCTTTGGGACTAGCCGCCGCTACGAGCAGTACTTC
CASSFGTSRRYEQYF
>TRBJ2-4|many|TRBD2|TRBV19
TGTGCCAGTAGTTCGCCCGGGACTAATAACATTCAGTACTTC
CASSSPGTNNIQYF
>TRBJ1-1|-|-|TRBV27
TGTGCCAGCAGTTTATCGGAGCCCTGGGTCACTGAAGCTTTCTTT
CASSLSEPWVTEAFF
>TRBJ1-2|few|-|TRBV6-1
TGTGCCAGCAGTGAGGCGGCAGCCTATGGCTACACCTTC
CASSEAAAYGYTF
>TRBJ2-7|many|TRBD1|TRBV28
TGTGCCAGCAGTTTCCTAGACAGGGGTGGGAACGAGCAGTACTTC
CASSFLDRGGNEQYF
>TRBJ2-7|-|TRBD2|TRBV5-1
TGCGCCAGCAGAAAGACCAGCGGGAGCACCGAGCAGTACTTC
CASRKTSGSTEQYF
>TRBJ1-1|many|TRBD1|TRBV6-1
TGTGCCAGCAGTCGGCCGCGACAGGGGCGCCACACTGAAGCTTTCTTT
CASSRPRQGRHTEAFF
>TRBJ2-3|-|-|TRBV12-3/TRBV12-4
TGTGCCACCAGATCATCAGGGGCGGATACGCAGTATTTT
CATRSSGADTQYF
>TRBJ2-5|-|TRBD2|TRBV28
TGTGCCAGCAGTTCCCCTAGCGGGGAGTACCAAGAGACCCAGTACTTC
CASSSPSGEYQETQYF
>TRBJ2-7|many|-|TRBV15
TGTGCCACCAGCAGAGACAGGGAACTCTACGAGCAGTACTTC
CATSRDRELYEQYF
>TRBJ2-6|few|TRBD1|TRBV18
TGTGCCAGCTCACCCGGACAGGTTGGGTCTGGGGCCAACGTCCTGACTTTC
CASSPGQVGSGANVLTF
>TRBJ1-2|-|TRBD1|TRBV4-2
TGTGCCAGCACCAGGGGGCAGGAGGACTATGGCTACACCTTC
CASTRGQEDYGYTF
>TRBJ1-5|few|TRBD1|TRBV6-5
TGTGCCAGCAGTTACCCCGTGACAGGGCCTATCGGCAATCAGCCCCAGCATTTT
CASSYPVTGPIGNQPQHF
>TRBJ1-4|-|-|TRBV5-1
TGCGCCAGCAGCGGAGGGACCAATGAAAAACTGTTTTTT
CASSGGTNEKLFF
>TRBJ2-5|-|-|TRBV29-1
TGCAGCGTTGTTCGCAGCCAAGAGACCCAGTACTTC
CSVVRSQETQYF
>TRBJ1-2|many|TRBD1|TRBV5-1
TGCGCCAGCAGCACGGGACAGGGGGCCTATGGCTACACCTTC
CASSTGQGAYGYTF
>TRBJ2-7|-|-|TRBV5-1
TGCGCCAGCAGCTTGTCTCCTACAGGGTCTCAGGACGAGCAGTACTTC
CASSLSPTGSQDEQYF
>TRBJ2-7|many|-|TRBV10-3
TGTGCCATCAGTGAGGAGGAAAGGAGCGGTTACTACGAGCAGTACTTC
CAISEEERSGYYEQYF
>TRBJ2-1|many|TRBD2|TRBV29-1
TGCAGCGTCTTGACTAGCGCCTACAATGAGCAGTTCTTC
CSVLTSAYNEQFF
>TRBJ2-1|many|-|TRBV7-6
TGTGCCAGCAGCCCCGGGACGGATGCCTACAATGAGCAGTTCTTC
CASSPGTDAYNEQFF
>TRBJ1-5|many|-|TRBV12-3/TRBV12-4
TGTGCCAGCAGCCGGGATGCGGATCAGCCCCAGCATTTT
CASSRDADQPQHF
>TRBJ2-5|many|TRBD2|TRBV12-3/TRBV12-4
TGTGCCAGCAGTTTAGGAACTAGCGGGACGGAGACCCAGTACTTC
CASSLGTSGTETQYF
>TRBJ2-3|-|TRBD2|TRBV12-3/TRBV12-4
TGTGCCAGCAGTTCGGGACTAGCGGGAGGCAGCACAGATACGCAGTATTTT
CASSSGLAGGSTDTQYF
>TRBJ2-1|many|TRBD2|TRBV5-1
TGCGCCAGCAGCTTTTTAGGCGGGAGCTCCTACAATGAGCAGTTCTTC
CASSFLGGSSYNEQFF
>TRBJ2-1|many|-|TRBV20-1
TGCAGTGCTACCGCCGATGACCGGGGGAGCGATGAGCAGTTCTTC
CSATADDRGSDEQFF
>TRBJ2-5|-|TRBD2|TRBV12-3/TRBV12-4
TGTGCCAGCAGCCCGGGACTAGCGGAGACCCAGTACTTC
CASSPGLAETQYF
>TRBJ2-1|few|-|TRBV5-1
TGCGCCAGCAGCTTGGGACAGGTATCCTGGGATGAGCAGTTCTTC
CASSLGQVSWDEQFF
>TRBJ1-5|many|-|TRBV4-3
TGCGCCAGCAGCCAAGATATGGGGAGTATTCAGCCCCAGCATTTT
CASSQDMGSIQPQHF
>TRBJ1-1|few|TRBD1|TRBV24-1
TGTGCCACCAGTGACCTCCGGGACAGTGATGGAAGGGAAGCTTTCTTT
CATSDLRDSDGREAFF
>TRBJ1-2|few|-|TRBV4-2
TGTGCCAGCAGCCAAGAGGACGACAGGAACTATGGCTACACCTTC
CASSQEDDRNYGYTF
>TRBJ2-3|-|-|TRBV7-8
TGTGCCAGCAGCTTAGAGGCAGGGCCCCGCACAGATACGCAGTATTTT
CASSLEAGPRTDTQYF
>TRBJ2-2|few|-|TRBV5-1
TGCGCCAGCAGCTCGGGGGCCGTGAACACCGGGGAGCTGTTTTTT
CASSSGAVNTGELFF
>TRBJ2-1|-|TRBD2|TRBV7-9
TGTGCCAGCAGCTTATGGACTAGCGGGAACAATGAGCAGTTCTTC
CASSLWTSGNNEQFF
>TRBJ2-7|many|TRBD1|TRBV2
TGTGCCAGCAGCGCCGAGGTCCCCGGGACAGGAAGCAAGCAGTACTTC
CASSAEVPGTGSKQYF
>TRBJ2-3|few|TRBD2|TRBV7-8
TGTGCCAGCAGCACCCACGGCAGCGGGAGGACAGATACGCAGTATTTT
CASSTHGSGRTDTQYF
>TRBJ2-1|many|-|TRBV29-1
TGCAGCGTTCGTATGGGGGTCTACAATGAGCAGTTCTTC
CSVRMGVYNEQFF
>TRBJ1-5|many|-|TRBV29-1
TGCAGCGTTGGGCAGGGTAGCAATCAGCCCCAGCATTTT
CSVGQGSNQPQHF
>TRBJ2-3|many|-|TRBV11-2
TGTGCCAGCAGCTCTCCGACGAGGGGTTACACAGATACGCAGTATTTT
CASSSPTRGYTDTQYF
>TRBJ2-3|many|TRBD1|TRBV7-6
TGTGCCAGCAGCTTAATCCAGGGGGCAGGTTCAGATACGCAGTATTTT
CASSLIQGAGSDTQYF
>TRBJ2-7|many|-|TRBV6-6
TGTGCCAGCAGTTACTCGACATTCTACGAGCAGTACTTC
CASSYSTFYEQYF
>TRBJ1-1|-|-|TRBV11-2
TGTGCCAGCAGCTTAGGGCGGGGCTTGACCACTGAAGCTTTCTTT
CASSLGRGLTTEAFF
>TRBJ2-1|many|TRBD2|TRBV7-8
TGTGCCAGCAGCCCTTCTAGCGGGAGGCGTAATGAGCAGTTCTTC
CASSPSSGRRNEQFF
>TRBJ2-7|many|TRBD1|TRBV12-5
TGTGCTAGTGGTTTGGGGACAGGTTACGAGCAGTACTTC
CASGLGTGYEQYF
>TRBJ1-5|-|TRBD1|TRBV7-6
TGTGCCAGCAGCAAAGGACAGGGGGGTGGTCAGCCCCAGCATTTT
CASSKGQGGGQPQHF
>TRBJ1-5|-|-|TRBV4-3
TGCGCCAGCAGCCAAGAGTTCTGGAGCAATCAGCCCCAGCATTTT
CASSQEFWSNQPQHF